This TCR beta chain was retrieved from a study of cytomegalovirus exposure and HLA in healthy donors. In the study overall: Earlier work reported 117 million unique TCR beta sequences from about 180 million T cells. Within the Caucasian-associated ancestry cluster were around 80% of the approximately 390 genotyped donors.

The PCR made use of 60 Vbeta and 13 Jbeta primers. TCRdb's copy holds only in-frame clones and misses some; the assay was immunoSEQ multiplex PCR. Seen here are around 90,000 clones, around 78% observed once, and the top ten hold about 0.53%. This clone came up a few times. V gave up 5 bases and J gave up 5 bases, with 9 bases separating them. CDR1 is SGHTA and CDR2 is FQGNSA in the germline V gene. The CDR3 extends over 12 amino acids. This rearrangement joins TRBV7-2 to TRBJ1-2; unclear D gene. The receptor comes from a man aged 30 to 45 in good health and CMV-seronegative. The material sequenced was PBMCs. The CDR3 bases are TGTGCCAGCAGCGTACATACGTATGGCTACACCTTC. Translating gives CASSVHTYGYTF.